The entry below describes one T cell receptor beta chain. Trimming cost V 6 bases and J 5 bases; bases outside gene matches: 15. The CDR3 runs to 16 residues. Germline V gives CDR1 SEHNR, CDR2 FQNEAQ (reference sequence). A single record per CDR3 protein comes from TCRdb applying MiXCR to the PCR reads. This repertoire shows more than 85,000 distinct CDR3 sequences, around 50% found once; its top ten account for 10%. The data belong to a study of CDR3 diversity in severe acne. The origin of this receptor is a male donor in good health, serving as a control. The source material was blood. The chain has TRBV7-9 and TRBJ2-7; 8 bases are a match to TRBD2. The DNA for the CDR3 is TGTGCCAGCAGACTAAACAGGGTCGGGGGGGATAACGAGCAGTACTTC. Translated: CASRLNRVGGDNEQYF.